The T cell receptor (beta chain) under discussion was sequenced for a study of immune evolution from preneoplasia to lung adenocarcinoma. Study-level findings and limits: Top clone share appeared to fall from AAH through AIS, MIA, adenocarcinoma.

Each case's diagnosis was confirmed by two pathologists on H&E. After pathologic assessment, macro-dissection selected premalignant or tumor cells for extraction. The method was immunoSEQ multiplex PCR; TCRdb's version includes in-frame clones alone and lacks a portion of them. The sample shows 4,500 to 5,500 clones, 75% to 90% of them seen only once. Details on this clone: The antigen remains undetermined.

This CDR3 contains 13 residues. Germline V gene data show CDR1 as SGHDT and CDR2 as YYEEEE. With V trimmed by 3 bases and J by 6 bases, 3 bases remained unmatched. The sample comprised FFPE invasive lung adenocarcinoma tissue. The chain couples TRBV5-6 to TRBJ1-1, with 9 positions matching TRBD1. This clonotype was sampled from a person aged 50-59 years with lung adenocarcinoma. This CDR3 is CASSWTGVPEAFF. The CDR3 DNA sequence: TGTGCCAGCAGCTGGACAGGGGTACCTGAAGCTTTCTTT.